This T cell receptor beta chain was recorded in a study of blood T cell repertoires in COVID-19. The V gene's germline CDR1 is MNHEY and CDR2 SMNVEV (reference sequence). The CDR3 contains 12 residues. Trimming removed 5 bases from V and 7 bases from J, with 11 bases in between. In the authors' methods: Reference gene primers were amplified, and this amplification served to estimate nucleated cell counts. Sequencing used immunoSEQ multiplex PCR; TCRdb keeps in-frame clones, though not all of them. That table supplies the V and J calls and clone size; D and trimming were determined from the DNA. The table shows 100,000 to 120,000 clones, with about 80% occurring only once.

The genes are TRBV27 and TRBJ2-5, with no clear D. Input material: peripheral blood. The clonotype comes from a woman of 80 years or more with acute or convalescent COVID-19. CDR3 protein: CASSPPYGTQYF. CDR3 in DNA: TGTGCCAGCAGTCCGCCCTACGGGACCCAGTACTTC.